This TCR beta chain was found in a study of CD8+ T cells in alopecia areata. Study at large: At a dose of 5 to 10 mg twice daily, oral tofacitinib was given to treated patients.

The germline CDR1 and CDR2 sequences are GTSNPN and SVGIG (reference sequence). This CDR3 comprises 14 residues. Deletions cut 5 bases from V and 2 bases from J, with 13 bases between. Sequencing used cDNA as its template, made by extracting RNA and reverse transcribing it. The data were produced by immunoSEQ multiplex PCR, yet TCRdb's version contains in-frame clones alone and is incomplete. Among some 210,000 clones listed, 66% were seen once. Described treatment: oral pan-JAK inhibitor, 5-10 mg twice daily. This chain joins TRBV30 and TRBJ1-5; D not resolved. This clonotype was obtained from a human donor with alopecia areata. Sequences were derived from CD4+ T cells sorted from blood, sampled at approximately week 42, from a patient treated with tofacitinib. CDR3 loop: CAWSRMVGNQPQHF. CDR3 DNA sequence: TGTGCCTGGTCACGGATGGTGGGCAATCAGCCCCAGCATTTT.